The entry below describes one T cell receptor (beta chain). Antigen: not known. Clones were read by immunoSEQ multiplex PCR, and TCRdb kept only the in-frame ones, dropping some. The table records roughly 24,000 clones, about 81% of them present only once. These data come from a study of T cells in narcolepsy. In the study overall: Donors had narcolepsy type 1 or type 2, or were healthy controls.

Trimming at V came to 5 bases and at J to 4 bases, leaving 8 bases not matched to a gene. This CDR3 has 17 residues. Germline loops: CDR1 SGHDN, CDR2 FVKESK. Study results and limitations: Comparing one patient's CSF and blood CD4+ clonotypes highlighted HCRT- and TRIB2-specific autoreactive clonotypes. Reportedly, autoreactive clonotypes were serially detected in patients' blood but not controls'.

The clonotype was recovered from a human donor in good health. Sequencing used memory (CD45RA-) CD4+ T cells from blood. The chain is built from TRBV14 and TRBJ2-1; 13 bases are a match to TRBD2. The CDR3 is CASSALAGGLGYNEQFF. For the CDR3, the DNA is TGTGCCAGCAGCGCACTAGCGGGGGGGCTGGGTTACAATGAGCAGTTCTTC. The full variable domain, with the rest looked up from reference TRBV14 and TRBJ2-1, is EAGVTQFPSHSVIEKGQTVTLRCDPISGHDNLYWYRRVMGKEIKFLLHFVKESKQDESGMPNNRFLAERTGGTYSTLKVQPAELEDSGVYFCASSALAGGLGYNEQFFGPGTRLTVL.